The sequence of this T cell receptor (beta chain) was determined in a study of T cell responses to AZD1222 COVID-19 vaccine. Whole-study results and caveats: None of the repertoires were sampled until the peak T cell response had passed. Clonal diversity may have been underestimated in mostly white British donors.

Remarks on this clone: The target antigen is unknown.

CDR1 is KGHSH and CDR2 is LQKENI in the germline V gene. V shed 6 bases and J shed 4 bases, with 10 bases lying between them. The CDR3 extends over 12 amino acids. Assay: immunoSEQ multiplex PCR; the TCRdb copy retains only in-frame clones and omits some. In the table there are about 67,000 clones, less than 90% of which are singletons. The chain recombines TRBV18 with TRBJ2-7, with a possible D match to TRBD1 (6 bases). The TCR originated in an adult in good health. The sample in question was peripheral blood, obtained on day 0 of AZD1222 vaccination. CDR3 bases: TGTGCCAGCTCTCTCAGGGGATACGAGCAGTACTTC. This sequence encodes CASSLRGYEQYF.